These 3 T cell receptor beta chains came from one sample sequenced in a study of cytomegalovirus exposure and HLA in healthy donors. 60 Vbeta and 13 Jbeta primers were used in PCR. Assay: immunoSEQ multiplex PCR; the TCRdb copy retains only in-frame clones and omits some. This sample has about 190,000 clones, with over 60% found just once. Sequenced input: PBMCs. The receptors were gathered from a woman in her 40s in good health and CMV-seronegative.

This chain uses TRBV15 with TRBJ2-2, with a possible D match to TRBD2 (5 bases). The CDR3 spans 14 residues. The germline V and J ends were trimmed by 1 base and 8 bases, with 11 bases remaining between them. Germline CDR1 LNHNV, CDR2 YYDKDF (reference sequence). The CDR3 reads CATSRVGKRGELFF. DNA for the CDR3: TGTGCCACCAGCAGAGTTGGCAAGCGGGGGGAGCTGTTTTTT.

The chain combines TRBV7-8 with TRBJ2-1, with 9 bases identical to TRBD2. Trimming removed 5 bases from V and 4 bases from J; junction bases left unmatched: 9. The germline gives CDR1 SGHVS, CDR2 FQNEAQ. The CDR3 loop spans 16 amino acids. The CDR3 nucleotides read TGTGCCAGCAGCCAAGACGGGACTAGCCCTTACAATGAGCAGTTCTTC. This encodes CASSQDGTSPYNEQFF.

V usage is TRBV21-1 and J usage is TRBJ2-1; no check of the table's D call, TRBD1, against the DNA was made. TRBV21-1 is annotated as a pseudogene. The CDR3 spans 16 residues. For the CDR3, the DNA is TGTGCCAGCACAATTGACAGGGGGCGACCCTACAATGAGCAGTTCTTC. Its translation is CASTIDRGRPYNEQFF.